This T cell receptor beta chain appears in the sequencing data of a study of blood T cells in healthy people across ages. A second PCR of 7 to 11 cycles used a sample-barcoded 5' primer and a J-beta primer mix. TCRdb redid the calling of the 5' RACE reads with MiXCR, one entry per CDR3 protein. This table holds around 820,000 distinct CDR3 sequences, 20% to 30% found once. Germline V gene lookup returns CDR1 LGHNA and CDR2 YNFKEQ. Trimming left V 3 bases short and J 0 bases short, with 11 bases between. This CDR3 is 15 amino acids long. A further study also used this sample, focusing on T cells of mothers and their children.

The clonotype originates from a boy between 10 and 17 years old in good health. The gene calls are TRBV4-2 and TRBJ1-1; D ambiguous. Sequencing was done on a sample of blood. DNA of the CDR3: TGTGCCAGCAGCCACACGGGAGTAATGAACACTGAAGCTTTCTTT. It is translated as CASSHTGVMNTEAFF.